This TCR beta chain appears in the sequencing data of a study of blood T cell repertoires in COVID-19. Germline V gene sequence: CDR1 SEHNR, CDR2 FQNEAQ (reference sequence). The length of the CDR3 is 13 residues. V lost 2 bases and J lost 3, with 7 bases in between. In the original analysis: By means of reference gene primer amplification, nucleated cell counts were estimated. Libraries were prepared by immunoSEQ multiplex PCR; TCRdb keeps only in-frame clonotypes and omits some of them. The V and J calls and the clone size are those of that table, but D and trimming were determined from the DNA. Of 450,000 or so clones listed, around 90% are singletons.

The origin of this receptor is a man between 18 and 35 years old with COVID-19, enrolled during active disease. The chain carries TRBV7-9 and TRBJ1-2; D remains unclear. Sequencing input: peripheral blood. The CDR3: CASSLLTDYGYTF. Written as DNA, the CDR3 is TGTGCCAGCAGCTTATTAACAGACTATGGCTACACCTTC.